The T cell receptor (beta chain) under discussion was sequenced for a study of Ad26.COV2.S vaccination and SARS-CoV-2 variants. General study points: Estimates derived from TCR breadth and depth analyses may have underestimated total T cell responses.

Points on this clone: Its antigen is not known.

This CDR3 has 13 amino acids. The germline V and J ends were trimmed by 8 bases and 2 bases, with 11 bases remaining between them. The V gene's germline CDR1 is MGHDK and CDR2 SYGVNS. Sequencing was performed with immunoSEQ multiplex PCR; in TCRdb, only in-frame clones are kept and a portion is missing. This sample has 450,000 to 550,000 clones, with roughly 87% found just once. The treatment was: about 20 received Ad26.COV2.S at low or high dose, single or two shots; 5 received placebo; per-sample allocation not given. Each sample was drawn 63 days after the first injection (of vaccine or placebo). The chain combines TRBV25-1 with TRBJ2-3; the D gene is possibly TRBD2 (7 bases). The sample was peripheral blood, taken in a trial of Ad26.COV2.S vaccine versus placebo. This receptor was taken from a person aged 18-60 years who received the Ad26.COV2.S COVID-19 vaccine or a placebo. CDR3 sequence: CASEGGYTDTQYF. The CDR3 nucleotides read TGTGCCAGCGAGGGGGGGTACACAGATACGCAGTATTTT.